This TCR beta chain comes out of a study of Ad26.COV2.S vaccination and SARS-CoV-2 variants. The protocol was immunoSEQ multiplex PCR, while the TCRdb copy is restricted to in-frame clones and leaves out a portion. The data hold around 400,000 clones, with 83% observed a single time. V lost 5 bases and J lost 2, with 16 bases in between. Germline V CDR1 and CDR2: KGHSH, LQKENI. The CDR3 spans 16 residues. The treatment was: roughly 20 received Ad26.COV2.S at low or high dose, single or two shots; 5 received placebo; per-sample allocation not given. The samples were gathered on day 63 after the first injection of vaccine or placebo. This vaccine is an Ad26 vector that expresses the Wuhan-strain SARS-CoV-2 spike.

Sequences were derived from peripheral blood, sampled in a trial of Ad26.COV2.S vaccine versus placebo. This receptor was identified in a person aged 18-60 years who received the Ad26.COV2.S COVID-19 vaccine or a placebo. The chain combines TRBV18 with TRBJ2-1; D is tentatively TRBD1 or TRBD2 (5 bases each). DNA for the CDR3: TGTGCCAGCTCATCTTCGGGACGTAAAGCCTACAATGAGCAGTTCTTC. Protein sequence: CASSSSGRKAYNEQFF.